This T cell receptor beta chain came from a study of shared clonotypes between healthy human individuals. Overall study context: CD4 naive cells filled three plates per donor, CD4 memory three, CD8 naive two and CD8 memory one.

This clone came up once. Sequencing was at deep level. Each replicate PCR on the sorted subsets used roughly 210 ng DNA (around 30,000 T cell genomes). Some clones are missing from TCRdb's copy, which holds only in-frame ones; the method was immunoSEQ multiplex PCR. The table has fewer than 850,000 clones, 72% seen once; the top ten hold 1.8%. The CDR3 runs to 16 residues. Germline V gene data show CDR1 as SGHAT and CDR2 as FQNNGV. Trimming cost V 1 base and J 6 bases; bases outside gene matches: 11. Adult Caucasians living in Nashville, Tennessee made up all of the donors. Specimen: memory CD4+ T cells sorted from blood. Specified subset: CD45RA-negative fraction. The sequence came from a young woman in good health. J is TRBJ2-7 and V is TRBV11-2; 8 bases map to TRBD2. The CDR3 DNA is TGTGCCAGCAGCTTAGCGTCGGGGGGGCCTTGGGGCGAGCAGTACTTC. It codes for CASSLASGGPWGEQYF.